This T cell receptor (beta chain) derives from a study of lymphopenia after photon versus proton radiotherapy. General study findings and limits: Survival link was tested only in deceased patients; proton benefit remains a possibility. After the lymphocyte nadir, photon-treated repertoires showed oligoclonal expansion, especially of CD8+ Temra cells. Relative stability marked proton patients; photon patients lost diversity and naive cells.

A remark on this clone: As yet, its antigen is unknown.

The repertoire was sequenced with immunoSEQ multiplex PCR; TCRdb's copy has only in-frame clones and lacks some. The repertoire has under 35,000 clones, 75% to 90% of them found once; the top ten carry around 15%. Sequenced here: peripheral blood, sampled from a patient treated with proton-based radiotherapy. The receptor was isolated from a woman aged 70-85 years with pancreatic cancer.

The CDR3 spells CASSIGGGPSSPLHF. Written as DNA, the CDR3 is TGTGCCAGTAGTATAGGAGGGGGACCCTCCTCACCCCTCCACTTT. The rearrangement uses TRBV19 and TRBJ1-6, with a tentative D call TRBD1 (6 bases). The V and J ends lost 1 base and 10 bases respectively, with 14 bases between them. CDR1 LNHDA and CDR2 SQIVND come from the germline V gene (reference sequence). The CDR3 extends over 15 amino acids.